The rows below give T cell receptor beta chains drawn from one sample of a study of T cells after posttransplantation cyclophosphamide. The assay was immunoSEQ multiplex PCR, and TCRdb's table has in-frame clones only and misses some. Of 5,500 to 9,000 clones listed, 91% are singletons. Specimen: CD4+ T cells sorted from blood. All receptors derive from a woman between 50 and 59 years old in good health and a related stem cell transplant donor. Each CDR3 is given with its conserved first and last residue.

cdr3_aa,j_call,v_call
CASSIGAGGGDEQFF,TRBJ2-1,TRBV19
CASSLEGTGGFYEQFF,TRBJ2-1,TRBV7-3
CASSRGQPGNTEAFF,TRBJ1-1,TRBV4-2
CASSAGTSGVKLYEQYF,TRBJ2-7,TRBV14
CASSNRDKDTDTQYF,TRBJ2-3,TRBV9
CASSETGARYEQYF,TRBJ2-7,TRBV2
CAWTVGQHEQYF,TRBJ2-7,TRBV30
CASSPGTGLSGNTIYF,TRBJ1-3,TRBV18
CASRGQGEGYTF,TRBJ1-2,TRBV6-6
CASSLGQARTGELFF,TRBJ2-2,TRBV28
CASSLIRGEQYF,TRBJ2-7,TRBV7-3
CASSQQGAQETQYF,TRBJ2-5,TRBV5-1
CASSWTPTTNEKLFF,TRBJ1-4,TRBV2
CASSFDRVGVNEQFF,TRBJ2-1,TRBV11-2
CASSGGTSGSGETQYF,TRBJ2-5,TRBV11-2
CASSSGGGMGSYEQYF,TRBJ2-7,TRBV5-1
CASSPTFGRKDGYTF,TRBJ1-2,TRBV7-2
CASSLGGGLNSNTGELFF,TRBJ2-2,TRBV5-4
CASKGQGASSYEQYF,TRBJ2-7,TRBV6-5
CASTRLNRDGYTF,TRBJ1-2,TRBV9
CASSAGVYNSPLHF,TRBJ1-6,TRBV9
CATAASRNQPQHF,TRBJ1-5,TRBV6-5
CASSSRDSRNQPQHF,TRBJ1-5,TRBV7-2
CASSPRSQGWGNTIYF,TRBJ1-3,TRBV11-2
CASSLELLGQPFF,TRBJ2-1,TRBV5-1
CASSTGQDTEAFF,TRBJ1-1,TRBV18
CASSEDSGGNEKLFF,TRBJ1-4,TRBV6-1
CASSPEGLAEETQYF,TRBJ2-5,TRBV7-9
CASSPDRGNMNTEAFF,TRBJ1-1,TRBV18
CASSLLSGGGDTQYF,TRBJ2-3,TRBV7-9
CASSEWGGISSGANVLTF,TRBJ2-6,TRBV5-1
CASSLDREVGQPQHF,TRBJ1-5,TRBV5-4
CASSPGQWVSHEQFF,TRBJ2-1,TRBV7-7
CASSLSQGANEKLFF,TRBJ1-4,TRBV5-1
CASSLYGGTDTQYF,TRBJ2-3,TRBV11-2
CASSERGGNSPLHF,TRBJ1-6,TRBV9
CASSYDGDGYTF,TRBJ1-2,TRBV18
CVRNPGRERDEKKATNEKLFF,TRBJ1-4,TRBV7-5
CASTFSPGQGNEKLFF,TRBJ1-4,TRBV2
CASSLRDSWNTEAFF,TRBJ1-1,TRBV5-1
CASSLVDNEQFF,TRBJ2-1,TRBV5-1
CASSLTSGGHNEQFF,TRBJ2-1,TRBV19
CASSVVGANTEAFF,TRBJ1-1,TRBV9
CASSYSGGGLQETQYF,TRBJ2-5,TRBV5-1
CASSVGTSGVTGELFF,TRBJ2-2,TRBV7-6
CASSINSPYGYTF,TRBJ1-2,TRBV19
CASSKPDQREGDEQFF,TRBJ2-1,TRBV21-1
CASSLDVNYGYTF,TRBJ1-2,TRBV11-2
CASSESEGLHTGELFF,TRBJ2-2,TRBV10-1
CASSEVTGAGTEAFF,TRBJ1-1,TRBV2
CASKAGVVMDEQFF,TRBJ2-1,TRBV2
CASSVGTVVAGELFF,TRBJ2-2,TRBV9
CASSLEETEAFF,TRBJ1-1,TRBV18
CASSDGVLRGQSYEQYF,TRBJ2-7,TRBV6-1
CASSAASGGYNEQFF,TRBJ2-1,TRBV2
CASSYSSGVVRTEAFF,TRBJ1-1,TRBV6-5